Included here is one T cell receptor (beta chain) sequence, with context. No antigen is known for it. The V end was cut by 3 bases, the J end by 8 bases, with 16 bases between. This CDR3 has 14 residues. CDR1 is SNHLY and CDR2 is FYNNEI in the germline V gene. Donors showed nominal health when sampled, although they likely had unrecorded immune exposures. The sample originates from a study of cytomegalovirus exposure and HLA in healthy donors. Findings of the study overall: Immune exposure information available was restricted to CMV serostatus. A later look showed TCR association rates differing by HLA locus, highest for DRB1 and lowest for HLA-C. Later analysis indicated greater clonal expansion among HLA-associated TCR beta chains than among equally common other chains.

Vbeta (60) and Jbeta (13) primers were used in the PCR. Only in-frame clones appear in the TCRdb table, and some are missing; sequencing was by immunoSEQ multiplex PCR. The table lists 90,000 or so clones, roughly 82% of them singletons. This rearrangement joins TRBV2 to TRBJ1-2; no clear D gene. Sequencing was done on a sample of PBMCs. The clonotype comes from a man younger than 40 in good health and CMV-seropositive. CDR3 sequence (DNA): TGTGCCAGCAGTGATTTAGGTTTCCTAGGCGGCTACACCTTC. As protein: CASSDLGFLGGYTF.